The 12 T cell receptor beta chains below all came from one sample that was sequenced in a study of regulatory T cells in long-lasting Graves disease. Described time point: persistent/refractory GD, antithyroid drugs over 5 years with positive TRAb. From RNA extracted from PBMCs, the TCR library was made. Both iRepertoire HTBI primers and Arm-PCR of CDR3 regions were used to build the TCR beta libraries. Each CDR3 protein gets one entry after TCRdb re-called the multiplex PCR reads with MiXCR. Of a few hundred thousand distinct CDR3 sequences in the sample, 21% are singletons; the top ten hold roughly an eighth. Sample: peripheral blood mononuclear cells (PBMCs), taken when the disease was refractory, from a patient treated with antithyroid drugs. Receptors originate from a female donor with Graves disease.

Comment on this clonotype: This is likely a read error, given that the CDR3 carries no conserved phenylalanine or tryptophan at its end. The rearrangement joins TRBV9 to TRBJ1-6; 7 nucleotides align to TRBD1. V lost 2 bases to trimming and J lost 0 bases; unmatched junction nucleotides: 2. The CDR3 length is 16 residues. Germline V gives CDR1 SGDLS, CDR2 YYNGEE. The chain's CDR3 is CASSVTGDSYNSPLHL. The CDR3, as DNA: TGTGCCAGCAGCGTCACAGGGGACTCCTATAATTCACCCCTCCACCTT.

In regard to this clonotype: A far bigger clonotype differs at one base, so this is likely a read error. V usage is TRBV7-8 and J usage is TRBJ2-1; 12 bases align to TRBD1. The CDR3 covers 16 residues. Germline CDR1 reads SGHVS; CDR2 reads FQNEAQ. Trimming removed 1 base from V and 9 bases from J; junction bases left unmatched: 7. The CDR3 bases are TGTGCCAGCAGCTTAGGTAGGGACAGGGGGCGAGGTGAGCAGTTCTTC. As protein: CASSLGRDRGRGEQFF.

Notes on this clonotype: The CDR3 ends on some other residue instead of the conserved phenylalanine or tryptophan, so this is likely a read error. This chain's CDR3 is CAGGEETSKNIQYL. The CDR3 nucleotides are TGTGCCGGGGGGGAGGAAACGTCCAAAAACATTCAGTACCTC. The chain recombines TRBV7-9 with TRBJ2-4; 7 nucleotides agree with TRBD2. The CDR3 consists of 14 residues. Losses at the gene ends were 11 bases for V and 2 bases for J; bases not matched to a gene: 9. Per germline, CDR1 SEHNR and CDR2 FQNEAQ (reference sequence).

This clonotype was detected once. This chain joins TRBV5-1 and TRBJ1-6; D gene unclear. This CDR3 is 16 amino acids long. V shed 0 bases and J shed 0 bases, with 7 bases lying between them. From germline, CDR1 is SGHRS and CDR2 YFSETQ. The CDR3: CASSLGESSYNSPLHF. The DNA for the CDR3 is TGCGCCAGCAGCTTGGGGGAGAGCTCCTATAATTCACCCCTCCACTTT.

The V and J genes are TRBV6-5 and TRBJ2-3; D not resolved. Germline V CDR1 and CDR2: MNHEY, SVGAGI. The CDR3 covers 11 residues. V was trimmed by 2 bases and J by 5 bases, leaving 2 bases between them. The CDR3 sequence is CASSYLDTQYF. As DNA, the CDR3 is TGTGCCAGCAGTTACCTAGATACGCAGTATTTT.

This clonotype was seen at least ten times. The chain links TRBV7-3 to TRBJ2-5; D possibly corresponds to TRBD1 (6 bases). Trimming pared 0 bases from V and 7 bases from J, leaving 9 bases between. The length of the CDR3 is 13 residues. The V gene's germline CDR1 is SGHTA and CDR2 FQGTGA. The CDR3 reads CASSLTEGGTQYF. In DNA form, the CDR3 reads TGTGCCAGCAGCTTAACGGAAGGGGGGACCCAGTACTTC.

The chain uses TRBV28 and TRBJ2-6; no clear D. CDR3 length equals 17 residues. CDR1 MDHEN and CDR2 SYDVKM come from the germline V gene. With 1 base removed from V and 0 bases from J, the gap between germline ends came to 10 bases. In nucleotides, the CDR3 is TGTGCCAGCAGTTTATTCATTTATACCTCTGGGGCCAACGTCCTGACTTTC. This gives the protein CASSLFIYTSGANVLTF. Complete variable domain (other parts from reference TRBV28 and TRBJ2-6): DVKVTQSSRYLVKRTGEKVFLECVQDMDHENMFWYRQDPGLGLRLIYFSYDVKMKEKGDIPEGYSVSREKKERFSLILESASTNQTSMYLCASSLFIYTSGANVLTFGAGSRLTVL.

This clonotype has only a few counts. The chain recombines TRBV5-1 with TRBJ2-5; 12 bases map to TRBD2. CDR1 is SGHRS and CDR2 is YFSETQ in the germline V gene. This CDR3 region has 16 residues. V was pared by 4 bases and J by 0 bases, with 4 bases of the junction left unmatched. The CDR3 sequence is CASSPRTSGNQETQYF. DNA for the CDR3: TGCGCCAGCAGCCCACGGACTAGCGGGAACCAAGAGACCCAGTACTTC.

This clonotype occurred many times. The rearrangement uses TRBV6-1 and TRBJ2-2; TRBD1 might be the D (6 bases). With 4 bases removed from V and 4 bases from J, the gap between germline ends came to 10 bases. The CDR3 loop spans 14 amino acids. Germline CDR1 MNHNS, CDR2 SASEGT. Here the CDR3 reads CASSVWTVTGELFF. The CDR3 DNA follows: TGTGCCAGCAGTGTCTGGACAGTCACCGGGGAGCTGTTTTTT.

Ten or more counts support this clonotype. The V call is TRBV6-1, the J call TRBJ2-5; 8 nucleotides line up with TRBD1. The CDR3 runs to 16 residues. Germline CDR1 reads MNHNS; CDR2 reads SASEGT. Trimming cost V 4 bases and J 2 bases; bases outside gene matches: 9. CDR3 sequence: CASSGTGLGTQETQYF. The CDR3 region has the DNA TGTGCCAGCAGTGGGACAGGGCTGGGGACGCAAGAGACCCAGTACTTC.

At least ten counts were recorded for this clonotype. CDR3 sequence: CAISEDGDSPLHF. CDR3 DNA: TGTGCCATCAGTGAGGACGGGGATTCACCCCTCCACTTT. V usage is TRBV10-3 and J usage is TRBJ1-6; D gene unclear. This CDR3 comprises 13 residues. CDR1 ENHRY and CDR2 SYGVKD come from the germline V gene. Trimming removed 2 bases from V and 8 bases from J, with 7 bases in between.

This clonotype was detected only a few times. The chain has TRBV7-9 and TRBJ2-5; no reliable D call. V was shortened by 5 bases and J by 1 base, with 11 bases between the two germline ends. The V gene's germline CDR1 is SEHNR and CDR2 FQNEAQ (reference sequence). This CDR3 has 14 residues. CDR3 DNA: TGTGCCAGCAGCCCAATCTTATCCCAAGAGACCCAGTACTTC. Protein: CASSPILSQETQYF.